Shown below are 25 T cell receptor beta chains from a single sample sequenced in a study of HIV-infected patients and healthy controls. TCRdb ran MiXCR on the 5' RACE reads and lists one entry per CDR3 protein. The sample has 18,000 or so distinct CDR3 sequences, approximately 19% seen once; the top ten hold 33%. Specimen: CD8+ T cells from blood. Receptor source: a human donor in good health.

In its sample, this clonotype was seen a few times. One end of the junction is discordant with germline, which a read error may explain. This CDR3 is CAIKGPPSHEQYF. The CDR3 bases are TGTGCCATCAAGGGTCCACCCTCCCACGAGCAGTACTTC. V and J are TRBV10-3 and TRBJ2-7; D unclear. The CDR3 length is 13 residues. CDR1 and CDR2 (germline): ENHRY, SYGVKD.

This clonotype was detected only a few times. The chain recombines TRBV11-2 with TRBJ2-7; no firm D call. Trimming took off 7 bases at V and 4 bases at J, with 8 bases between the two ends. The CDR3 runs to 11 residues. CDR1 and CDR2 from the germline V gene are SGHAT and FQNNGV. The CDR3 coding sequence is TGTGCCAGCACCTCGACTTACGAGCAGTACTTC. It specifies CASTSTYEQYF.

This clonotype has ten or more counts. This chain connects TRBV7-8 to TRBJ1-2; no reliable D call. Germline CDR1 is SGHVS and CDR2 is FQNEAQ. CDR3 size: 14 residues. V was trimmed by 1 base and J by 7 bases, leaving 13 bases between them. The DNA for the CDR3 is TGTGCCAGCAGCTTAGGAGTGGCTCCCGGTGGCTACACCTTC. Amino acid sequence: CASSLGVAPGGYTF. The full variable domain, with the rest looked up from reference TRBV7-8 and TRBJ1-2, is GAGVSQSPRYKVAKRGQDVALRCDPISGHVSLFWYQQALGQGPEFLTYFQNEAQLDKSGLPSDRFFAERPEGSVSTLKIQRTQQEDSAVYLCASSLGVAPGGYTFGSGTRLTVV.

This clonotype appeared a single time. The chain couples TRBV2 to TRBJ1-5; TRBD1 matches at 7 bases. V shed 0 bases and J 1 base; nucleotides not matched to a gene: 6. This CDR3 is built from 17 residues. CDR1 is SNHLY, CDR2 FYNNEI, per germline. CDR3 nucleotide sequence: TGTGCCAGCAGTGAAGCGCGGGACAGAAGAAGCAATCAGCCCCAGCATTTT. The encoded protein is CASSEARDRRSNQPQHF.

The rearrangement links TRBV6-1 to TRBJ2-7; D unresolved. Trimming left V 7 bases short and J 2 bases short, with 12 bases between. The CDR3 extends over 13 amino acids. The germline CDR1 and CDR2 sequences are MNHNS and SASEGT. This CDR3 is CASTLGPTYEQYF. In nucleotides, the CDR3 is TGTGCCAGCACGTTAGGACCAACCTACGAGCAGTACTTC.

This clonotype was observed a few times. The rearrangement uses TRBV19 and TRBJ1-2; 11 nucleotides match TRBD1. This CDR3 comprises 14 residues. V lost 7 bases to trimming and J lost 8 bases; unmatched junction nucleotides: 9. The germline V gene has CDR1 LNHDA and CDR2 SQIVND (reference sequence). The CDR3 sequence is CASTTDRGRLGYTF. The DNA of the CDR3 is TGTGCCAGTACTACGGACAGGGGGCGGCTGGGCTACACCTTC. Full variable domain (outside the CDR3, taken from reference TRBV19 and TRBJ1-2): DGGITQSPKYLFRKEGQNVTLSCEQNLNHDAMYWYRQDPGQGLRLIYYSQIVNDFQKGDIAEGYSVSREKKESFPLTVTSAQKNPTAFYLCASTTDRGRLGYTFGSGTRLTVV.

The table lists this clonotype with a count of one. This sequence joins TRBV6-6 and TRBJ1-5, with D unresolved. This CDR3 has 17 residues. V was pared by 5 bases and J by 0 bases, with 17 bases between. Germline values: CDR1 MNHNY, CDR2 SVGAGI (reference sequence). Here the CDR3 DNA reads TGTGCCAGCAGTCTCTATAAGTCCATGGATAGCAATCAGCCCCAGCATTTT. Its translation: CASSLYKSMDSNQPQHF.

At least ten counts were recorded for this clonotype. The genes are TRBV5-1 and TRBJ2-1; no definite D call. Germline lookup yields CDR1 SGHRS and CDR2 YFSETQ. The CDR3 extends over 15 amino acids. Trimming pared 2 bases from V and 2 bases from J, leaving 11 bases between. The DNA for the CDR3 is TGCGCCAGCAGCTTCGTGGCGGACCCCTACAATGAGCAGTTCTTC. Protein product: CASSFVADPYNEQFF.

The chain carries TRBV27 and TRBJ1-2; D gene ambiguous. The germline gives CDR1 MNHEY, CDR2 SMNVEV (reference sequence). This CDR3 spans 15 amino acids. The V gene lost 4 bases and the J gene lost 8 bases, with 20 bases spanning the gap. CDR3 sequence (DNA): TGTGCCAGCAGTTCAGATCCACGGACCCTTTGGGGCTACACCTTC. It codes for CASSSDPRTLWGYTF.

This clonotype was picked up many times. The genes are TRBV6-1 and TRBJ1-5; maybe TRBD1 (5 bases). V was shortened by 3 bases and J by 0 bases, with 15 bases between the two germline ends. CDR1 MNHNS and CDR2 SASEGT come from the germline V gene. This CDR3 is 17 amino acids long. DNA of the CDR3: TGTGCCAGCAGTGATCTAAAGGGGCCCTATAGCAATCAGCCCCAGCATTTT. Amino acids: CASSDLKGPYSNQPQHF.

This clonotype was counted a few times. The V gene is TRBV20-1, the J gene TRBJ1-1; no clear D. Looked up from germline, CDR1 is DFQATT and CDR2 is SNEGSKA (reference sequence). The CDR3 spans 15 residues. V gave up 0 bases and J gave up 4 bases, with 15 bases separating them. The CDR3 region is CSARDFGSSGTEAFF. The DNA for the CDR3 is TGCAGTGCTAGAGATTTTGGATCTTCGGGCACTGAAGCTTTCTTT.

The chain combines TRBV3-1 with TRBJ2-7, with 11 bases fitting TRBD2. CDR1 is LGHDT, CDR2 YNNKEL, per germline (reference sequence). The ends lost 1 base at V and 5 bases at J; junction bases unmatched: 4. The CDR3 runs to 15 residues. This CDR3 is CASSQGTSGYHEQYF. The CDR3 region has the DNA TGTGCCAGCAGCCAAGGGACTAGCGGGTACCACGAGCAGTACTTC.

This clonotype was seen many times. V is TRBV7-9 and J is TRBJ2-3; 9 positions match TRBD1. The germline CDR1 and CDR2 sequences are SEHNR and FQNEAQ (reference sequence). The CDR3 is 13 amino acids. The V gene end was trimmed by 5 bases and the J gene end by 14 bases; junction bases not matched to a gene: 11. CDR3 in DNA: TGTGCCAGCAGCCCGGCGGGACAGGGTCTAGGGTATTTT. It yields the protein CASSPAGQGLGYF. The full variable domain, completed using reference TRBV7-9 and TRBJ2-3, is DTGVSQNPRHKITKRGQNVTFRCDPISEHNRLYWYRQTLGQGPEFLTYFQNEAQLEKSRLLSDRFSAERPKGSFSTLEIQRTEQGDSAMYLCASSPAGQGLGYFGPGTRLTVL.

Ten or more counts support this clonotype. This chain joins TRBV5-5 and TRBJ1-4, with D possibly matching TRBD1 (6 bases). Trimming shortened V by 4 bases and J by 4 bases, and 23 bases separated the two germline ends. The germline gives CDR1 SGHKS, CDR2 YYEKEE (reference sequence). The CDR3 has 18 amino acids. CDR3 sequence reads: CASSPRGIKGGLNEKLFF. CDR3 nucleotide sequence: TGTGCCAGCAGCCCAAGAGGGATTAAGGGGGGACTTAATGAAAAACTGTTTTTT.

The chain employs TRBV6-2 or TRBV6-3 and TRBJ2-1; TRBD2 aligns across 9 bases. The CDR3 sequence is 16 residues long. CDR1 is MNHEY and CDR2 is SVGEGT in the germline V gene. V shed 2 bases and J 10 bases; nucleotides not matched to a gene: 12. CDR3 in amino acids: CASSYRPAGGPGEQFF. CDR3 nucleotides: TGTGCCAGCAGTTACAGGCCTGCGGGAGGGCCTGGGGAGCAGTTCTTC.

This clonotype was recorded at least ten times. The rearrangement links TRBV6-5 to TRBJ2-7; tentative D call: TRBD1 (7 bases). The CDR3 extends over 15 amino acids. The V end was cut by 0 bases, the J end by 2 bases, with 11 bases between. The germline gives CDR1 MNHEY, CDR2 SVGAGI. In DNA, the CDR3 is TGTGCCAGCAGTTACTCGGAGGGACAGCCCTACGAGCAGTACTTC. It is translated as CASSYSEGQPYEQYF.

The chain employs TRBV14 and TRBJ1-1, with unresolved D. CDR3 length: 13 residues. V shed 2 bases and J shed 8 bases, with 12 bases lying between them. CDR1 and CDR2 (germline): SGHDN, FVKESK. Here the CDR3 DNA reads TGTGCCAGCAGCCAATATCACGGTTTAGAAGCTTTCTTT. It specifies CASSQYHGLEAFF.

This clonotype has just a few counts. The chain combines TRBV9 with TRBJ2-2; D is perhaps TRBD1 (6 bases). Germline values: CDR1 SGDLS, CDR2 YYNGEE. V shed 4 bases and J shed 6 bases, with 22 bases lying between them. The CDR3 is made up of 17 amino acids. CDR3 coding DNA: TGTGCCAGCAGCCCACCGGTCGGTCAGGGGAAGGCCGGGGAGCTGTTTTTT. Amino acids: CASSPPVGQGKAGELFF.

This clonotype was seen ten or more times. The chain carries TRBV4-3 and TRBJ1-1, with unresolved D. The length of the CDR3 is 13 residues. Looked up from germline, CDR1 is LGHNA and CDR2 is YSLEER. V was cut by 5 bases and J by 1 base, with 8 bases left in between. The CDR3 bases are TGCGCCAGCAGCTGGTACAGGAACACTGAAGCTTTCTTT. Residues: CASSWYRNTEAFF.

The J gene is TRBJ1-2, the V gene TRBV4-2; D is undetermined. This CDR3 has 14 amino acids. Germline CDR1 is LGHNA and CDR2 is YNFKEQ. Between the trimmed V and J ends, which lost 0 bases and 5 bases, there was a span of 10 bases. The CDR3 DNA reads TGTGCCAGCAGCCAAGAGGGCACCGATTATGGCTACACCTTC. Its translation is CASSQEGTDYGYTF.

This clonotype was picked up many times. This chain joins TRBV11-2 and TRBJ1-2, with TRBD1 matching 7 bases. J was trimmed by 5 bases and V by 1 base; bases with no gene match: 4. The germline CDR1 and CDR2 sequences are SGHAT and FQNNGV. The CDR3 is 14 amino acids. CDR3 coding DNA: TGTGCCAGCAGCTTAGGACAGGGAATATATGGCTACACCTTC. Translating it yields CASSLGQGIYGYTF.

In this sample, this clonotype turned up many times. CDR3 bases: TGTGCCAGCAGCACACAGGGGAGCAATCAGCCCCAGCATTTT. Amino acid sequence: CASSTQGSNQPQHF. The chain links TRBV9 to TRBJ1-5; 7 positions match TRBD1. V gave up 4 bases and J gave up 1 base; unmatched junction bases: 2. Germline CDR1 reads SGDLS; CDR2 reads YYNGEE. This CDR3 region has 14 residues.

This clonotype has just a few counts. The V call is TRBV7-9, the J call TRBJ1-1; D is possibly TRBD1 (5 bases). Germline CDR1 reads SEHNR; CDR2 reads FQNEAQ (reference sequence). Deletions cut 0 bases from V and 1 base from J, with 15 bases between. The CDR3 is made up of 17 amino acids. The CDR3 DNA reads TGTGCCAGCAGCTTAGCGCCAGGGAGGAGGTCGAACACTGAAGCTTTCTTT. This encodes CASSLAPGRRSNTEAFF. Filled out from reference TRBV7-9 and TRBJ1-1, the complete variable domain reads DTGVSQNPRHKITKRGQNVTFRCDPISEHNRLYWYRQTLGQGPEFLTYFQNEAQLEKSRLLSDRFSAERPKGSFSTLEIQRTEQGDSAMYLCASSLAPGRRSNTEAFFGQGTRLTVV.

This clonotype appeared many times. This chain links TRBV9 with TRBJ2-3; no firm D call. Germline values: CDR1 SGDLS, CDR2 YYNGEE. Trimming stripped 0 bases from V and 2 bases from J, with 10 bases between. This CDR3 has 15 amino acids. The chain's CDR3 is CASSVGQSITDTQYF. The CDR3 bases are TGTGCCAGCAGCGTAGGGCAGTCTATCACAGATACGCAGTATTTT.

This chain links TRBV7-9 with TRBJ2-3, with D possibly being TRBD2 (6 bases). The ends were cut back, 8 bases at V and 4 bases at J, with 19 bases in the middle. The length of the CDR3 is 15 residues. CDR1 is SEHNR and CDR2 is FQNEAQ in the germline V gene (reference sequence). CDR3 nucleotides: TGTGCCAGCGAGAGAAACGGGGGAGAGGCAGATACGCAGTATTTT. Translated, it gives CASERNGGEADTQYF.